This T cell receptor (beta chain) is from a study of control samples from healthy donors and cancer patients. From germline, CDR1 is SGHDN and CDR2 FVKESK. The CDR3 extends over 15 amino acids. V lost 3 bases and J lost 2; bases outside the gene matches: 7. Produced via immunoSEQ multiplex PCR; TCRdb's table is partial and in-frame only. The data hold around 110,000 clones, with 70% to 90% observed a single time. Sequencing used blood. The chain combines TRBV14 with TRBJ2-7; 7 bases align to TRBD2. The TCR sequence derives from a woman between 65 and 79 years old in good health. The CDR3 region is CASSQFRSGAYEQYF. CDR3 bases: TGTGCCAGCAGCCAGTTTCGGAGCGGGGCCTACGAGCAGTACTTC.